This entry features one T cell receptor (beta chain) sequence. Which antigen it targets is not known. Base qualities are not recorded, but no much larger clone differs from it by a single base. The data were taken from a study of blood T cell repertoires in COVID-19 (dated by TCRdb to the early 2020s). Study-wide context: Samples covering the acute and convalescent phases of COVID-19 were provided by collaborators in the United States, Italy and Spain. The repertoires were released in a freely available public database meant as a resource for research on the immune response to SARS-CoV-2. Deeply sampled blood TCRbeta repertoires from subjects exposed to, actively infected with, or recovered from COVID-19 were included in the dataset. Where available, HLA class I and class II types were obtained from metadata supplied by the sample provider rather than from assay-based typing. The material from the prospective study consisted of cDNA or gDNA derived from T cells, B-cell-depleted T cells, or PBMCs. The samples were drawn from two sources: the first 160 participants of the ongoing ImmuneRACE study, and some 1,300 subjects contributed by 6 global collaborators. Nearly every sample came with metadata listing a de-identified subject ID, COVID-19 status, age in years and sex. The study at large found these results: The amount of clinical and demographic metadata varied by source and participant and was provided uncurated.

TCRbeta CDR3 regions were amplified from genomic DNA by means of the immunoSEQ Assay, a bias-controlled multiplex PCR. The study's own analysis went as follows. Nucleated cell counts per sample were estimated from amplification of reference gene primers within the assay. Sequence reads were collapsed and filtered to measure the absolute abundance of every unique TCRbeta CDR3 rearrangement. Productive Simpson clonality was computed per sample as the square root of Simpson's diversity index over productive rearrangements. Not all clones reach the TCRdb copy of this immuneACCESS table, which keeps in-frame sequences only. Checked studies attribute under half of the gap to unresolved V genes and leave the rest unexplained. From that table come the V and J calls and clone size; the DNA was used to work out D and trimming. In all, the sample holds over 100,000 clones, and around nine tenths of those were seen once. The ten largest clones take up over 10% of the sample.

In Seattle, one collaborating source enrolled patients while the infection was active and tracked those patients longitudinally over the course of disease. The collaborating institutions used their own protocols to collect whole blood in K2EDTA tubes. For TCRbeta analysis, collaborator samples were shipped as frozen whole blood, as isolated PBMCs, or as DNA extracted from either sample type. The sample comprised peripheral blood. This clonotype was obtained from a woman aged 65 to 85 with COVID-19, enrolled during active disease.

The encoded CDR3 is CASSWPGIGDTQYF. The DNA sequence follows: TGTGCCAGCAGTTGGCCAGGGATAGGAGATACGCAGTATTTT. The sequence is built from TRBV2 and TRBJ2-3; TRBD1 is perhaps the D gene, given 5 matching bases. The junction carries 14 bases between V and J, which are trimmed by 5 bases and 5 bases respectively. From the cysteine through the phenylalanine, the CDR3 covers 14 amino acids. Only CDR3 DNA is held: 42 bases, read in frame from base 1. Via the germline V gene, CDR1 is SNHLY and CDR2 FYNNEI.